The sequence of this TCR beta chain was determined in a study of blood T cell repertoires in COVID-19. Background on the study: Samples of COVID-19 (acute and convalescent) were obtained from the United States, Italy and Spain. T cells, B-cell-depleted T cells, or PBMCs supplied cDNA or gDNA.

Per the authors' pipeline: The assay estimated nucleated cells by amplifying reference gene primers. The method was immunoSEQ multiplex PCR; TCRdb's version includes in-frame clones alone and lacks a portion of them. V and J calls and clone size come straight from that table; D and trimming were deduced from the DNA. The sample has approximately 75,000 clones, roughly four fifths seen once. The ends lost 0 bases at V and 7 bases at J; junction bases unmatched: 9. The CDR3 covers 15 residues. Germline CDR1 and CDR2: SNHLY and FYNNEI. The chain joins TRBV2 to TRBJ2-7, with 7 positions matching TRBD2. The receptor was derived from a man aged 25-45 years with COVID-19, enrolled during active disease. The specimen sequenced was peripheral blood. CDR3 sequence (DNA): TGTGCCAGCAGTGAAGCGGTAGCGGGTGGTGGAGAGCAGTACTTC. Protein sequence: CASSEAVAGGGEQYF.